What follows are 31 T cell receptor beta chains derived from one specimen sequenced in a study of control samples from healthy donors and cancer patients. Method: immunoSEQ multiplex PCR; TCRdb's copy keeps in-frame clones and lacks some. Seen here are about 130,000 clones, just under 90% observed once, and the top ten hold roughly 7.8%. Sequencing was performed on PBMCs. All receptors derive from a man over 45 with head and neck cancer.

This chain joins TRBV27 and TRBJ2-7; D gene ambiguous. CDR3 length: 12 amino acids. V gave up 3 bases and J gave up 6 bases, with 9 bases separating them. Germline CDR1 is MNHEY and CDR2 is SMNVEV (reference sequence). CDR3 DNA: TGTGCCAGCAGTTTCCCAAGCTCCGAGCAGTACTTC. It translates to CASSFPSSEQYF.

V usage is TRBV5-1 and J usage is TRBJ2-3; 13 bases are a match to TRBD2. Germline V gene data show CDR1 as SGHRS and CDR2 as YFSETQ. This CDR3 has 16 residues. V lost 3 bases, J lost 7 bases, and 8 bases stayed unmatched. CDR3 amino acids: CASSSIGTSGVNTQYF. The CDR3 DNA reads as TGCGCCAGCAGCTCAATAGGGACTAGCGGGGTAAATACGCAGTATTTT.

The V gene is TRBV10-3, the J gene TRBJ2-7; 7 nucleotides agree with TRBD1. V lost 2 bases and J lost 1; bases outside the gene matches: 11. Per germline, CDR1 ENHRY and CDR2 SYGVKD. The CDR3 spans 17 residues. The CDR3 is CAISEGPTGRNSYEQYF. The CDR3 DNA follows: TGTGCCATCAGTGAGGGCCCGACAGGGAGAAATTCCTACGAGCAGTACTTC.

This clone has only a few counts. The genes are TRBV14 and TRBJ1-2, with D uncertain. The CDR3 spans 12 residues. V lost 2 bases and J lost 1, with 2 bases in between. Looked up from germline, CDR1 is SGHDN and CDR2 is FVKESK. The DNA of the CDR3 is TGTGCCAGCAGCCAATATAACTATGGCTACACCTTC. It codes for CASSQYNYGYTF.

This clone is labeled as medium-sized. The V and J genes are TRBV14 and TRBJ1-2; 7 bases map to TRBD1. Germline assignment: CDR1 SGHDN and CDR2 FVKESK. CDR3 length: 14 residues. V trimming: 4 bases; J trimming: 5 bases; junction bases outside the gene matches: 7. This chain's CDR3 is CASSRSRDSYGYTF. For the CDR3, the DNA is TGTGCCAGCAGCCGCAGCCGGGACAGTTATGGCTACACCTTC.

This clone occurred many times. This sequence joins TRBV29-1 and TRBJ1-2, with TRBD1 as a possible D gene (6 bases). The V gene's germline CDR1 is SQVTM and CDR2 ANQGSEA. The CDR3 loop spans 16 amino acids. Trimming cost V 0 bases and J 2 bases, with 16 bases left between them. The CDR3 DNA reads as TGCAGCGTTGAAGACCCCAGGGGACCCAAGAACTATGGCTACACCTTC. It is translated as CSVEDPRGPKNYGYTF. Full variable domain (outside the CDR3, taken from reference TRBV29-1 and TRBJ1-2): SAVISQKPSRDICQRGTSLTIQCQVDSQVTMMFWYRQQPGQSLTLIATANQGSEATYESGFVIDKFPISRPNLTFSTLTVSNMSPEDSSIYLCSVEDPRGPKNYGYTFGSGTRLTVV.

This chain uses TRBV2 with TRBJ2-2, with 7 bases fitting TRBD2. V lost 7 bases to trimming and J lost 0 bases; unmatched junction nucleotides: 8. This CDR3 is built from 16 residues. Germline loops: CDR1 SNHLY, CDR2 FYNNEI. In DNA, the CDR3 is TGTGCCAGCATTGGCGGGAGAGGGACGAACACCGGGGAGCTGTTTTTT. Translation gives CASIGGRGTNTGELFF.

This rearrangement joins TRBV10-2 to TRBJ2-1; the D gene is possibly TRBD2 (5 bases). CDR3 length equals 14 residues. CDR1 and CDR2 (germline): WSHSY, SAAADI. V lost 11 bases and J lost 2, with 16 bases in between. CDR3 sequence: CAVEGGSAYNEQFF. The DNA for the CDR3 is TGCGCCGTTGAGGGCGGGTCTGCCTACAATGAGCAGTTCTTC.

This clone appeared once. The chain carries TRBV3-1 (or the pseudogene TRBV3-2) and TRBJ2-2; D gene uncertain. Trimming stripped 1 base from V and 1 base from J, with 10 bases between. This CDR3 spans 16 amino acids. Germline CDR1 and CDR2: LGHDT and YNNKEL (reference sequence). CDR3: CASSQGPGLNTGELFF. CDR3 coding DNA: TGTGCCAGCAGCCAAGGACCGGGCCTGAACACCGGGGAGCTGTTTTTT.

The chain joins TRBV4-1 to TRBJ2-1; 8 positions match TRBD2. The ends lost 2 bases at V and 6 bases at J; junction bases unmatched: 12. The CDR3 is 17 residues long. The germline gives CDR1 MGHRA, CDR2 YSYEKL. CDR3: CASSQPDLGLAINEQFF. The CDR3 DNA follows: TGCGCCAGCAGCCAACCAGACTTAGGACTAGCCATCAATGAGCAGTTCTTC.

The sample holds one count of this clone. V usage is TRBV4-1 and J usage is TRBJ1-5; 11 bases align to TRBD1. The V segment lost 1 base and the J segment 0 bases; nucleotides outside the gene matches: 8. Germline assignment: CDR1 MGHRA and CDR2 YSYEKL. The CDR3 sequence is 19 residues long. The CDR3 protein is CASSQGPGQGVFSNQPQHF. Here the CDR3 DNA reads TGCGCCAGCAGCCAAGGACCGGGACAGGGGGTGTTTAGCAATCAGCCCCAGCATTTT.

This sequence joins TRBV18 and TRBJ1-2; the D is unclear. The germline V and J ends were trimmed by 1 base and 5 bases, with 8 bases remaining between them. Germline values: CDR1 KGHSH, CDR2 LQKENI. The CDR3 is 13 amino acids. CDR3 sequence: CASSPRADYGYTF. The CDR3 region has the DNA TGTGCCAGCTCACCACGGGCAGATTATGGCTACACCTTC.

The chain is built from TRBV10-1 and TRBJ2-7; 7 nucleotides agree with TRBD2. Germline V gene sequence: CDR1 WNHNN, CDR2 SYGVQD (reference sequence). V dropped 2 bases and J dropped 8; count of bases not matched to a gene: 3. CDR3 length: 12 amino acids. CDR3 coding DNA: TGCGCCAGCAGTGAGGGGCGGGAGAAGCAGTACTTC. Translated: CASSEGREKQYF.

J is TRBJ2-7 and V is TRBV29-1; 8 bases fit TRBD2. Germline loops: CDR1 SQVTM, CDR2 ANQGSEA. After removal of 1 base from V and 2 bases from J, the junction contained 22 bases not matched to a gene. This CDR3 has 20 amino acids. The CDR3 region is CSVEGAARPGERETPYEQYF. In nucleotides, the CDR3 is TGCAGCGTTGAAGGAGCCGCGCGTCCTGGGGAGCGGGAGACTCCCTACGAGCAGTACTTC.

This clone was seen just once. J is TRBJ2-1 and V is TRBV27, with 7 bases that match TRBD2. From germline, CDR1 is MNHEY and CDR2 SMNVEV (reference sequence). The ends lost 3 bases at V and 7 bases at J; junction bases unmatched: 9. There are 15 residues in the CDR3. CDR3 protein: CASSFKLGGWNEQFF. The DNA of the CDR3 is TGTGCCAGCAGTTTTAAATTGGGGGGGTGGAATGAGCAGTTCTTC.

The chain combines TRBV11-2 with TRBJ2-1; 7 bases line up with TRBD2. The CDR3 has 16 amino acids. V shed 5 bases and J 0 bases; nucleotides not matched to a gene: 7. The germline V gene encodes CDR1 SGHAT and CDR2 FQNNGV. CDR3 sequence reads: CASSLMGGSSYNEQFF. The CDR3 DNA reads as TGTGCCAGCAGCCTAATGGGAGGGAGCTCCTACAATGAGCAGTTCTTC.

This rearrangement joins TRBV6-2 or TRBV6-3 to TRBJ2-1, with TRBD2 matching 10 bases. Germline values: CDR1 MNHEY, CDR2 SVGEGT. The V segment lost 5 bases and the J segment 7 bases; nucleotides outside the gene matches: 14. The CDR3 has 17 residues. The CDR3 DNA reads as TGTGCCAGCAGTACGACCTTTGGACTAGCGGCGAAGAATGAGCAGTTCTTC. It specifies CASSTTFGLAAKNEQFF.

V usage is TRBV11-2 and J usage is TRBJ2-1; D may be TRBD1 or TRBD2 (6 bases each). The CDR3 extends over 13 amino acids. The V and J ends lost 5 bases and 8 bases respectively, with 13 bases between them. CDR1 and CDR2 (germline): SGHAT, FQNNGV. CDR3 DNA sequence: TGTGCCAGCAGCGGACATAGGGGGGATGAGCAGTTCTTC. This codes for CASSGHRGDEQFF.

The chain has TRBV19 and TRBJ2-2, with TRBD2 matching 13 bases. CDR1 and CDR2 (germline): LNHDA, SQIVND (reference sequence). Trimming took 10 bases from V and 7 from J; bases not matched to a gene: 12. The CDR3 loop spans 16 amino acids. The DNA of the CDR3 is TGTGCCACCAGACGGACTAGCGGGAGAACCGGCGGGGAGCTGTTTTTT. Its translation: CATRRTSGRTGGELFF.

The chain has TRBV28 and TRBJ2-3; 8 nucleotides align to TRBD2. This CDR3 is built from 15 residues. Germline trimming cut 9 bases from V and 2 bases from J; bases unmatched to any gene: 10. Germline CDR1 and CDR2: MDHEN and SYDVKM. The CDR3 bases are TGTGCCAGTACCCATACTAGCGGTCACACAGATACGCAGTATTTT. This codes for CASTHTSGHTDTQYF.

The chain recombines TRBV28 with TRBJ2-1; no clear D. CDR3 length: 14 amino acids. Trimming removed 3 bases from V and 3 bases from J, with 9 bases in between. Germline CDR1 MDHEN, CDR2 SYDVKM. The CDR3 spells CASSLVHHYNEQFF. The DNA for the CDR3 is TGTGCCAGCAGTTTGGTTCATCACTACAATGAGCAGTTCTTC.

The sample holds one count of this clone. The chain links TRBV7-9 to TRBJ2-1, with D perhaps being TRBD1 or TRBD2 (5 bases each). Germline CDR1 reads SEHNR; CDR2 reads FQNEAQ (reference sequence). CDR3 length: 15 amino acids. Trimming removed 5 bases at V and 4 bases at J, with 15 bases between. The CDR3 bases are TGTGCCAGCAGCCCAAGGGGTAGCGAGTACAATGAGCAGTTCTTC. This encodes CASSPRGSEYNEQFF.

Points on this clone: The junction departs from the called germline gene at one end, perhaps through a read error. Different DNA sequences within this sample yield the same CDR3. The chain has TRBV18 and TRBJ1-5; D is ambiguous. The germline V gene encodes CDR1 KGHSH and CDR2 LQKENI. CDR3 size: 13 residues. The CDR3 here is CASSPSRNQPQHF. The DNA of the CDR3 is TGTGCCAGCTCACCGAGCCGCAATCAACCCCAGCATTTT. The complete variable domain, with remaining parts taken from reference TRBV18 and TRBJ1-5, reads NAGVMQNPRHLVRRRGQEARLRCSPMKGHSHVYWYRQLPEEGLKFMVYLQKENIIDESGMPKERFSAEFPKEGPSILRIQQVVRGDSAAYFCASSPSRNQPQHFGDGTRLSIL.

J is TRBJ2-1 and V is TRBV6-5; no firm D call. Trimming removed 0 bases from V and 2 bases from J, with 8 bases in between. In germline, CDR1 is MNHEY, CDR2 SVGAGI. The length of the CDR3 is 15 residues. In DNA, the CDR3 is TGTGCCAGCAGTTACTCCGCCGACCCCTACAATGAGCAGTTCTTC. It is translated as CASSYSADPYNEQFF.

This chain links TRBV5-4 with TRBJ1-3; D call uncertain. The germline gives CDR1 SGHNT, CDR2 YYREEE (reference sequence). The length of the CDR3 is 16 residues. Trimming stripped 3 bases from V and 0 bases from J, with 13 bases between. DNA of the CDR3: TGTGCCAGCAGCTCCCGCACTGGGGACTCTGGAAACACCATATATTTT. Its protein product is CASSSRTGDSGNTIYF.

The chain has TRBV14 and TRBJ2-7, with 7 bases matching TRBD1. The CDR3 sequence is 15 residues long. CDR1 and CDR2 from the germline V gene are SGHDN and FVKESK. The V gene end was trimmed by 3 bases and the J gene end by 0 bases; junction bases not matched to a gene: 5. This CDR3 reads CASSHNRGSSYEQYF. As DNA, the CDR3 is TGTGCCAGCAGCCATAACAGGGGAAGCTCCTACGAGCAGTACTTC.

CDR3: CASSFGQVTSTDTQYF. The CDR3 region has the DNA TGTGCCAGCAGTTTTGGACAGGTTACTAGCACAGATACGCAGTATTTT. V usage is TRBV27 and J usage is TRBJ2-3; 7 bases agree with TRBD1. The CDR3 extends over 16 amino acids. V lost 3 bases, J lost 0 bases, and 6 bases stayed unmatched. CDR1 is MNHEY and CDR2 is SMNVEV in the germline V gene (reference sequence).

The genes are TRBV7-9 and TRBJ2-7; D might be TRBD2 (6 bases). Trimming shortened V by 6 bases and J by 0 bases, and 18 bases separated the two germline ends. This CDR3 has 16 amino acids. Germline CDR1 SEHNR, CDR2 FQNEAQ (reference sequence). The chain's CDR3 is CASSRTRGLYSYEQYF. The CDR3 nucleotides are TGTGCCAGCAGTCGTACGCGGGGCTTATACTCCTACGAGCAGTACTTC. Based on the CDR3 plus reference TRBV7-9 and TRBJ2-7, the full variable domain is DTGVSQNPRHKITKRGQNVTFRCDPISEHNRLYWYRQTLGQGPEFLTYFQNEAQLEKSRLLSDRFSAERPKGSFSTLEIQRTEQGDSAMYLCASSRTRGLYSYEQYFGPGTRLTVT.

The rearrangement links TRBV11-2 to TRBJ1-2, with 9 bases lining up with TRBD1. CDR1 is SGHAT, CDR2 FQNNGV, per germline. The CDR3 consists of 15 residues. V lost 5 bases, J lost 8 bases, and 12 bases stayed unmatched. CDR3 protein: CASSLTQGATWGYTF. The CDR3 coding sequence is TGTGCCAGCAGCCTCACACAGGGGGCCACGTGGGGCTACACCTTC.

The rearrangement uses TRBV10-1 and TRBJ2-1; 7 nucleotides match TRBD1. The CDR3 has 15 residues. V lost 2 bases and J lost 7; bases outside the gene matches: 8. Germline values: CDR1 WNHNN, CDR2 SYGVQD (reference sequence). DNA of the CDR3: TGCGCCAGCAGTGAGCGGACAGGCGGGTTTAATGAGCAGTTCTTC. It codes for CASSERTGGFNEQFF.

V and J are TRBV7-9 and TRBJ1-1, with D possibly TRBD1 on 5 matching bases. The CDR3 is made up of 11 amino acids. Germline V gene lookup returns CDR1 SEHNR and CDR2 FQNEAQ (reference sequence). V lost 3 bases and J 8 bases, leaving 7 bases between the germline ends. The CDR3 reads CASSFDREAFF. The CDR3 DNA reads as TGTGCCAGCAGCTTCGACAGAGAAGCTTTCTTT.